What follows are 10 T cell receptor beta chains derived from one specimen sequenced in a study of control samples from healthy donors and cancer patients. Profiled with immunoSEQ multiplex PCR; TCRdb holds only in-frame clones, not every one. Found here are 170,000 or so clones, 90% to 95% of them singletons; the top ten hold roughly 1.6%. Sequenced sample: blood. Every receptor here comes from a man between 18 and 35 years old in good health.

This chain connects TRBV7-2 to TRBJ1-2; tentative D call: TRBD1 (5 bases). Per germline, CDR1 SGHTA and CDR2 FQGNSA. The CDR3 contains 12 residues. Between the trimmed V and J ends, which lost 8 bases and 4 bases, there was a span of 11 bases. This chain's CDR3 is CASVSGGYGYTF. CDR3 nucleotide sequence: TGTGCCAGCGTATCGGGGGGCTATGGCTACACCTTC.

This chain links TRBV3-1 (or the pseudogene TRBV3-2) with TRBJ2-2; TRBD2 might be the D (6 bases). The ends were cut back, 4 bases at V and 3 bases at J, with 12 bases in the middle. CDR1 LGHDT and CDR2 YNNKEL come from the germline V gene (reference sequence). There are 15 residues in the CDR3. This chain's CDR3 is CASSPRGTDTGELFF. The CDR3 coding sequence is TGTGCCAGCAGCCCTCGCGGGACCGACACCGGGGAGCTGTTTTTT.

The chain uses TRBV4-2 and TRBJ2-7; D gene ambiguous. CDR3 length: 13 amino acids. Germline CDR1 LGHNA, CDR2 YNFKEQ. V was trimmed by 4 bases and J by 5 bases, leaving 12 bases between them. The CDR3 spells CASSPPGYDEQYF. Here the CDR3 DNA reads TGTGCCAGCAGCCCCCCCGGGTACGACGAGCAGTACTTC.

The chain is built from TRBV5-5 and TRBJ1-1; 7 bases align to TRBD1. Germline assignment: CDR1 SGHKS and CDR2 YYEKEE (reference sequence). This CDR3 comprises 15 residues. Trimming cost V 1 base and J 7 bases; bases outside gene matches: 10. As DNA, the CDR3 is TGTGCCAGCAGCTTGTTGGTACAGGGGTTCGGTGAAGCTTTCTTT. The encoded protein is CASSLLVQGFGEAFF.

The chain has TRBV3-1 (or the pseudogene TRBV3-2) and TRBJ2-3; 9 bases map to TRBD2. The CDR3 totals 17 residues. V shed 3 bases and J 2 bases; nucleotides not matched to a gene: 9. CDR1 is LGHDT and CDR2 is YNNKEL in the germline V gene (reference sequence). The CDR3 coding sequence is TGTGCCAGCAGCCACGCATCAGGGACTAGCCTCACAGATACGCAGTATTTT. Translating gives CASSHASGTSLTDTQYF.

The chain joins TRBV24-1 to TRBJ2-5; TRBD2 agrees at 8 bases. There are 16 residues in the CDR3. V was pared by 9 bases and J by 5 bases, with 16 bases of the junction left unmatched. CDR1 and CDR2 from the germline V gene are KGHDR and SFDVKD. The CDR3 protein is CATSAGAGGASETQYF. CDR3 nucleotide sequence: TGTGCCACCTCCGCCGGGGCCGGGGGGGCCTCGGAGACCCAGTACTTC.

In its sample, this clone was seen once. The chain couples TRBV4-1 to TRBJ1-2; D is undetermined. V gave up 4 bases and J gave up 5 bases, with 14 bases separating them. This CDR3 has 14 residues. CDR1 is MGHRA and CDR2 is YSYEKL in the germline V gene. In DNA form, the CDR3 reads TGCGCCAGCAGCCCCAATGAGAAGGCGTATGGCTACACCTTC. Its protein product is CASSPNEKAYGYTF.

This clone was seen a single time. V usage is TRBV5-6 and J usage is TRBJ2-7; TRBD2 matches at 7 bases. Trimming cost V 4 bases and J 5 bases; bases outside gene matches: 3. Germline V gene sequence: CDR1 SGHDT, CDR2 YYEEEE. The CDR3 consists of 12 residues. CDR3 region: CASSPGRDEQYF. The DNA for the CDR3 is TGTGCCAGCAGCCCGGGGAGGGACGAGCAGTACTTC.

The chain links TRBV18 to TRBJ2-1; TRBD1 or TRBD2 may be the D gene (5 bases each). Trimming pared 3 bases from V and 8 bases from J, leaving 11 bases between. CDR3 length: 13 amino acids. Germline values: CDR1 KGHSH, CDR2 LQKENI. The CDR3 loop is CASSPGTFHEQFF. Here the CDR3 DNA reads TGTGCCAGCTCACCCGGGACCTTCCATGAGCAGTTCTTC.

The chain combines TRBV30 with TRBJ1-6; no firm D call. The CDR3 extends over 14 amino acids. In germline, CDR1 is GTSNPN, CDR2 SVGIG (reference sequence). V was clipped by 4 bases and J by 3 bases, with 10 bases between them. The CDR3 spells CAWNSGSYNSPLHF. The CDR3 DNA sequence: TGTGCCTGGAACTCTGGGAGCTATAATTCACCCCTCCACTTT.